One and the same sample provided the 23 T cell receptor beta chains below, sequenced in a study of radiotherapy plus CTLA-4 blockade in lung cancer. This table comes from immunoSEQ multiplex PCR, and its TCRdb copy is limited to in-frame clones, with some not included. The table includes about 24,000 clones, over 55% detected once. This specimen was peripheral blood, taken from a patient treated with radiotherapy plus ipilimumab. These receptors were obtained from a human donor with non-small cell lung cancer whose response to radiotherapy plus ipilimumab could not be evaluated.

The chain combines TRBV6-5 with TRBJ2-2; 11 nucleotides line up with TRBD2. The CDR3 sequence is 14 residues long. The ends lost 4 bases at V and 6 bases at J; junction bases unmatched: 1. Germline CDR1 MNHEY, CDR2 SVGAGI. The CDR3, as DNA: TGTGCCAGCAGTTTGGGACTAGCGGCCGGGGAGCTGTTTTTT. Protein product: CASSLGLAAGELFF.

This sequence joins TRBV5-5 and TRBJ2-7; possibly TRBD2 for D (6 bases). This CDR3 has 16 amino acids. Germline CDR1 SGHKS, CDR2 YYEKEE (reference sequence). The V end lost 3 bases, the J end lost 2 bases, and 18 bases lay between the germline ends. The DNA of the CDR3 is TGTGCCAGCAGCTGGAGTGGGCGGGGACGAACCTACGAGCAGTACTTC. Translating it yields CASSWSGRGRTYEQYF.

The chain employs TRBV5-6 and TRBJ1-2; TRBD1 is a possible D gene (6 bases). The CDR3 spans 17 residues. Germline-derived CDR1 and CDR2 are SGHDT and YYEEEE. The ends were cut back, 2 bases at V and 2 bases at J, with 19 bases in the middle. The CDR3 region has the DNA TGTGCCAGCAGCTTCGGGCTAATTGGGCAGGGGAACTATGGCTACACCTTC. It yields the protein CASSFGLIGQGNYGYTF.

The CDR3 DNA sequence: TGTGCCAGCGCCCTACTAGCGGGCAGCACAGATACGCAGTATTTT. Amino acids: CASALLAGSTDTQYF. The rearrangement links TRBV6-4 to TRBJ2-3, with 9 bases aligning to TRBD2. This CDR3 has 15 amino acids. V dropped 8 bases and J dropped 0; count of bases not matched to a gene: 6. CDR1 is MRHNA, CDR2 SNTAGT, per germline.

In this sample, this clone turned up a few times. CDR3 residues: CASSRTGFGNTIYF. CDR3 DNA: TGTGCCAGCAGCCGGACAGGGTTTGGAAACACCATATATTTT. This chain connects TRBV2 to TRBJ1-3, with 8 bases that match TRBD1. The germline gives CDR1 SNHLY, CDR2 FYNNEI. J gave up 3 bases and V 6 bases, and 4 bases lay outside the gene matches. The CDR3 is 14 amino acids.

The chain couples TRBV28 to TRBJ2-1; the match to TRBD2 covers 7 bases. V dropped 4 bases and J dropped 6; count of bases not matched to a gene: 3. CDR1 is MDHEN, CDR2 SYDVKM, per germline. This CDR3 is built from 13 residues. CDR3 sequence: CASSWREINEQFF. In nucleotides, the CDR3 is TGTGCCAGCAGTTGGCGGGAGATCAATGAGCAGTTCTTC. Full variable domain (missing parts from reference TRBV28 and TRBJ2-1): DVKVTQSSRYLVKRTGEKVFLECVQDMDHENMFWYRQDPGLGLRLIYFSYDVKMKEKGDIPEGYSVSREKKERFSLILESASTNQTSMYLCASSWREINEQFFGPGTRLTVL.

This clone was found once. The chain carries TRBV13 and TRBJ2-1; 9 positions match TRBD2. Germline V gene lookup returns CDR1 PRHDT and CDR2 FYEKMQ (reference sequence). V lost 0 bases to trimming and J lost 8 bases; unmatched junction nucleotides: 11. The CDR3 covers 17 residues. CDR3 protein: CASSLGGPSGTLDEQFF. The CDR3 nucleotides read TGTGCCAGCAGCTTAGGCGGGCCTAGCGGGACTCTCGATGAGCAGTTCTTC.

This clone occurred a few times. The CDR3 coding sequence is TGCGCCAGCAGCTTGGGGGCTGGACAAAATCAGCCCCAGCATTTT. It translates to CASSLGAGQNQPQHF. The J gene is TRBJ1-5, the V gene TRBV5-1; weak D call: TRBD1 (5 bases). Germline loops: CDR1 SGHRS, CDR2 YFSETQ. This CDR3 spans 15 amino acids. V lost 0 bases to trimming and J lost 4 bases, with 11 bases between them.

The V call is TRBV7-9, the J call TRBJ1-2, with D unclear. There are 15 residues in the CDR3. Trimming removed 0 bases at V and 8 bases at J, with 16 bases between. Germline CDR1 reads SEHNR; CDR2 reads FQNEAQ (reference sequence). The CDR3 reads CASSLALRSSVGYTF. The CDR3 bases are TGTGCCAGCAGCTTAGCGCTTCGATCTTCGGTAGGCTACACCTTC.

This clone was counted between two and nine times. CDR3 in amino acids: CASSLRGTGGLFF. In DNA form, the CDR3 reads TGTGCCAGCAGCTTAAGAGGGACAGGGGGTCTTTTCTTT. The V gene is TRBV7-3, the J gene TRBJ1-1, with TRBD1 matching 11 bases. After removal of 1 base from V and 13 bases from J, the junction contained 5 bases not matched to a gene. Germline CDR1 is SGHTA and CDR2 is FQGTGA. The CDR3 loop spans 13 amino acids.

This chain connects TRBV5-1 to TRBJ2-3; maybe TRBD2 (5 bases). The CDR3 has 15 amino acids. The germline CDR1 and CDR2 sequences are SGHRS and YFSETQ. Trimming took off 3 bases at V and 5 bases at J, with 16 bases between the two ends. The CDR3 protein is CASSYGSAGVDTQYF. The CDR3 region has the DNA TGCGCCAGCAGCTATGGATCGGCCGGGGTAGATACGCAGTATTTT.

Only one count was recorded for this clone. This rearrangement joins TRBV10-3 to TRBJ2-3; 8 bases fit TRBD2. The CDR3 has 16 amino acids. Trimming took 7 bases from V and 5 from J; bases not matched to a gene: 14. Germline V gene lookup returns CDR1 ENHRY and CDR2 SYGVKD. The CDR3 is CAIKGGTGGLKDTQYF. The CDR3 region has the DNA TGTGCCATCAAGGGGGGAACGGGAGGGTTAAAAGATACGCAGTATTTT.

The V and J genes are TRBV7-9 and TRBJ2-5; TRBD1 matches at 10 bases. J was trimmed by 1 base and V by 6 bases; bases with no gene match: 8. The V gene's germline CDR1 is SEHNR and CDR2 FQNEAQ (reference sequence). The CDR3 is 16 amino acids. The CDR3 sequence: CASRPGTGASQETQYF. For the CDR3, the DNA is TGTGCCAGCAGACCCGGGACAGGGGCTTCCCAAGAGACCCAGTACTTC.

The gene calls are TRBV11-2 and TRBJ2-3; 11 bases line up with TRBD2. This CDR3 is built from 15 residues. Germline assignment: CDR1 SGHAT and CDR2 FQNNGV. Trimming took 5 bases from V and 8 from J; bases not matched to a gene: 9. Here the CDR3 reads CASSPELAGAPTQYF. DNA of the CDR3: TGTGCCAGCAGCCCCGAACTAGCGGGAGCACCTACGCAGTATTTT.

The chain carries TRBV6-1 and TRBJ1-4; D may be TRBD1 (5 bases). This CDR3 is 20 amino acids long. V was trimmed by 3 bases and J by 2 bases, leaving 25 bases between them. Germline V gene data show CDR1 as MNHNS and CDR2 as SASEGT. CDR3 amino acids: CASSDRFNPAGMTTNEKLFF. The CDR3 nucleotides read TGTGCCAGCAGTGACCGGTTTAACCCCGCAGGGATGACGACTAATGAAAAACTGTTTTTT.

This clone was detected a few times. The V and J genes are TRBV9 and TRBJ1-2, with D tentatively TRBD1 (5 bases). Germline CDR1 and CDR2: SGDLS and YYNGEE. The CDR3 is 14 amino acids. Trimming shortened V by 0 bases and J by 1 base, and 7 bases separated the two germline ends. The CDR3 sequence is CASSVGGFNYGYTF. The CDR3 region has the DNA TGTGCCAGCAGCGTAGGGGGCTTTAACTATGGCTACACCTTC. Looking up the rest from reference TRBV9 and TRBJ1-2 gives the full variable domain: DSGVTQTPKHLITATGQRVTLRCSPRSGDLSVYWYQQSLDQGLQFLIQYYNGEERAKGNILERFSAQQFPDLHSELNLSSLELGDSALYFCASSVGGFNYGYTFGSGTRLTVV.

The genes are TRBV7-7 and TRBJ2-3; D possibly corresponds to TRBD1 (5 bases). The CDR3 extends over 13 amino acids. The germline V and J ends were trimmed by 3 bases and 4 bases, with 8 bases remaining between them. Germline CDR1 reads SSHAT; CDR2 reads FNYEAQ (reference sequence). Here the CDR3 DNA reads TGTGCCAGCAGCTTGTCCAGGGCAGATACGCAGTATTTT. As protein: CASSLSRADTQYF.

The genes are TRBV28 and TRBJ1-1; D perhaps matches TRBD1 (5 bases). The CDR3 has 14 residues. Trimming shortened V by 7 bases and J by 4 bases, and 16 bases separated the two germline ends. Germline lookup yields CDR1 MDHEN and CDR2 SYDVKM. In DNA, the CDR3 is TGTGCCAGCATCTGGGGCAGGGCTGCCACTGAAGCTTTCTTT. It translates to CASIWGRAATEAFF.

V is TRBV4-3 and J is TRBJ1-4; 9 nucleotides line up with TRBD1. Germline V gene data show CDR1 as LGHNA and CDR2 as YSLEER. The ends lost 4 bases at V and 5 bases at J; junction bases unmatched: 5. The CDR3 spans 15 residues. The CDR3: CASSPDGTGNEKLFF. In DNA form, the CDR3 reads TGCGCCAGCAGCCCAGACGGGACAGGGAATGAAAAACTGTTTTTT.

This clone was found a few times. V usage is TRBV19 and J usage is TRBJ2-7, with 7 bases aligning to TRBD1. This CDR3 has 17 amino acids. CDR1 is LNHDA, CDR2 SQIVND, per germline (reference sequence). Trimming at V came to 7 bases and at J to 2 bases, leaving 17 bases not matched to a gene. CDR3 protein: CASTPRPIRQGAYEQYF. CDR3 nucleotides: TGTGCCAGTACCCCCCGTCCAATAAGGCAGGGGGCCTACGAGCAGTACTTC.

The chain is built from TRBV15 and TRBJ2-7, with 7 bases lining up with TRBD2. This CDR3 spans 14 amino acids. Germline lookup yields CDR1 LNHNV and CDR2 YYDKDF (reference sequence). V was pared by 0 bases and J by 4 bases, with 3 bases of the junction left unmatched. CDR3 DNA sequence: TGTGCCACCAGCAGAGATAGGGGAGGGTACGAGCAGTACTTC. It translates to CATSRDRGGYEQYF.

CDR3 in amino acids: CASSLGRGGGNTIYF. The DNA for the CDR3 is TGTGCCAGCAGCTTAGGAAGAGGCGGCGGAAACACCATATATTTT. J is TRBJ1-3 and V is TRBV7-8; D unclear. The CDR3 sequence is 15 residues long. Germline lookup yields CDR1 SGHVS and CDR2 FQNEAQ. V shed 1 base and J shed 4 bases, with 11 bases lying between them.

Details on this clone: Germline and junction disagree at one end, which may indicate a read error. Other DNA sequences in the sample encode the same CDR3. The chain carries TRBV6-1 and TRBJ1-5; D is possibly TRBD1 (6 bases). Germline-derived CDR1 and CDR2 are MNHNS and SASEGT. This CDR3 spans 16 amino acids. CDR3 amino acids: CASSEATLGARQPQHF. The CDR3 DNA sequence: TGCGCCAGCAGTGAAGCCACTTTGGGGGCTAGGCAGCCCCAGCATTTT.